The source of this T cell receptor (beta chain) is a study of T-cell reconstitution after alpha-beta-depleted transplantation in children (dated by TCRdb to the mid-2010s). Some background on the complete study: Using TCR repertoire profiling, the study followed T-cell immune reconstitution in a quantitative way in children after TCRalphabeta/CD19-depleted allogeneic hematopoietic cell transplantation.

With respect to this clonotype: Its antigen remains unidentified. No per-base quality is available; no much larger clone lies one base away.

Reading the germline V gene gives CDR1 MDHEN and CDR2 SYDVKM. There are 15 amino acids in the CDR3, from cysteine to phenylalanine inclusive. This entry keeps only the CDR3 DNA: 45 bases, framed from base 1. V is trimmed back by 11 bases and J by 6 bases, and the junction contains 15 bases that no gene match accounts for. Preparation of the library involved PCR. TCRdb names Illumina HiSeq 2500 as the instrument used. To normalize quantification of the TCRbeta repertoire, the TCR libraries were built with molecular barcoding that relied on unique molecular identifiers. TCRdb trimmed public reads at Q25 via fastp, called clones via MiXCR and kept in-frame beta chains. All rows with the same CDR3 protein become a single entry with the most common DNA and genes. The sample table records roughly 400,000 distinct CDR3 sequences; over 20% of these occur just once. 3.5% to 4% of the sample lies in the top ten.

Recombination linked TRBV28 to TRBJ2-2; TRBD2 fits 7 bases in the junction. The sequence was collected from a human donor who donated a stem cell graft to a child with acute myeloid leukemia. This sample comprised PBMCs from the stem cell graft donor, obtained from the stem cell graft. For the CDR3, the sequence is CAAAGLVGGAGELFF. The nucleotide sequence is given as TGTGCCGCAGCGGGGCTGGTTGGAGGTGCCGGGGAGCTGTTTTTT.